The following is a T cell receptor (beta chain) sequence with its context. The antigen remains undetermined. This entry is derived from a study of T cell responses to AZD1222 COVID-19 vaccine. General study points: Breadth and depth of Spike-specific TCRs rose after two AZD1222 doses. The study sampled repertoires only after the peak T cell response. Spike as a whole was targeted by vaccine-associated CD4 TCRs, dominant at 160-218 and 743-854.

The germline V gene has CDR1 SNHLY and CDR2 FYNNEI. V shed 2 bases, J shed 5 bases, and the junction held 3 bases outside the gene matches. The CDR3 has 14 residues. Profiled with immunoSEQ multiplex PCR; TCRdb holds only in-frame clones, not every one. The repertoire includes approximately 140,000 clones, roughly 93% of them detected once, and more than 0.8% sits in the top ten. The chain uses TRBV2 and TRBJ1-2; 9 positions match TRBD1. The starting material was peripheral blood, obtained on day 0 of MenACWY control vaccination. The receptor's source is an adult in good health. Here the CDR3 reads CASSETGQGYGYTF. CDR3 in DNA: TGTGCCAGCAGTGAAACGGGACAGGGTTATGGCTACACCTTC.